This T cell receptor beta chain comes out of a study of neoadjuvant nivolumab and ipilimumab in lung cancer. For the study at large: Patients got nivolumab 3 mg/kg on days 1, 15 and 29; combination added ipilimumab 1 mg/kg day 1.

CDR1 SGHTA and CDR2 FQGNSA come from the germline V gene. The trim removed 3 bases at V and 3 bases at J, leaving 1 base unmatched. The CDR3 is made up of 13 amino acids. TCRdb's table, derived via immunoSEQ multiplex PCR, lists solely in-frame clones and lacks some. Of about 12,000 clones in the sample, roughly 95% were seen once. The count of this clone is one. Its antigen is undetermined. Overall study results and limits: Resected-tumor TCR richness correlated positively with pretherapy blood richness. TCR richness and clonality were higher in tumors than adjacent uninvolved lung.

The TCR was taken from an adult with non-small cell lung cancer. Sample: peripheral blood, taken after neoadjuvant nivolumab, alone or with ipilimumab, at or shortly before surgery. The chain joins TRBV7-2 to TRBJ2-5; 7 bases match TRBD2. CDR3: CASSFAGEETQYF. CDR3 DNA sequence: TGTGCCAGCAGCTTCGCGGGAGAAGAGACCCAGTACTTC. Variable domain in full (rest from reference TRBV7-2 and TRBJ2-5): GAGVSQSPSNKVTEKGKDVELRCDPISGHTALYWYRQSLGQGLEFLIYFQGNSAPDKSGLPSDRFSAERTGGSVSTLTIQRTQQEDSAVYLCASSFAGEETQYFGPGTRLLVL.